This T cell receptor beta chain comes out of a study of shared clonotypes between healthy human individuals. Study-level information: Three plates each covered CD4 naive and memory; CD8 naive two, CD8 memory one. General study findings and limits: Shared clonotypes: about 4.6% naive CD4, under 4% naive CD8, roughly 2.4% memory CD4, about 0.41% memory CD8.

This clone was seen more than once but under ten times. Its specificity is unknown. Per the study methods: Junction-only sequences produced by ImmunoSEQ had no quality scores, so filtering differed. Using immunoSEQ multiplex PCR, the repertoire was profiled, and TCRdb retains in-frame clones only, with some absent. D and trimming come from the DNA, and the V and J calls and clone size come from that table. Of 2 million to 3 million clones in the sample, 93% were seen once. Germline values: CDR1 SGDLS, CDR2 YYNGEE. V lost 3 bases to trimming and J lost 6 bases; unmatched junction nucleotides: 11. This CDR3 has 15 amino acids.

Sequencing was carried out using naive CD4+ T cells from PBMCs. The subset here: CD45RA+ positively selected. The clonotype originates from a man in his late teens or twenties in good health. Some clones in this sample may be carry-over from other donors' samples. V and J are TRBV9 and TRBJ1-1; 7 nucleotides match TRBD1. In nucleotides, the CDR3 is TGTGCCAGCAGCGGAGTAGGACAGGCCAGCGCTGAAGCTTTCTTT. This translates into CASSGVGQASAEAFF.